This T cell receptor (beta chain) was captured by sequencing in a study of siplizumab effects on memory and regulatory T cells. Regarding the study as a whole: Tracing alloreactive clones into unstimulated subsets worked for only a minor fraction of them. Siplizumab produced a significant reduction in alloreactive sequences that were traceable to unstimulated CD4+ memory cells.

A remark on this clone: Its specificity is unknown.

The data were produced by immunoSEQ multiplex PCR, yet TCRdb's version contains in-frame clones alone and is incomplete. The sample has approximately 60,000 clones, just over 95% seen once; the top ten hold about 0.1%. CDR1 and CDR2 from the germline V gene are SGHAT and FQNNGV. The CDR3 has 17 residues. The V and J ends lost 1 base and 0 bases respectively, with 14 bases between them. The clonotype was recovered from a human donor in good health. The sample taken for sequencing was naive CD8+ T cells sorted from blood. The rearrangement uses TRBV11-2 and TRBJ2-3; no clear D gene. The CDR3 coding sequence is TGTGCCAGCAGCTTAGCTTGGGCCTCCACTAGCACAGATACGCAGTATTTT. Protein sequence: CASSLAWASTSTDTQYF.